The 4 T cell receptor beta chains reported below all come from one sample, sequenced in a study of cytomegalovirus exposure and HLA in healthy donors. TCRdb's table, derived via immunoSEQ multiplex PCR, lists solely in-frame clones and lacks some. The sample has tens of thousands of clones, 85% to 95% seen once. Sequencing used PBMCs. Every receptor here comes from a man younger than 35 in good health and CMV-seronegative.

The V and J genes are TRBV5-1 and TRBJ1-1; D is undetermined. Trimming cost V 7 bases and J 0 bases, with 10 bases left between them. The CDR3 is made up of 13 amino acids. The germline V gene encodes CDR1 SGHRS and CDR2 YFSETQ. The CDR3: CASQRAMNTEAFF. The CDR3 region has the DNA TGCGCCAGCCAGAGGGCCATGAACACTGAAGCTTTCTTT.

This chain links TRBV5-6 with TRBJ1-1; D is ambiguous. V shed 3 bases and J shed 2 bases, with 20 bases lying between them. The CDR3 has 17 residues. Germline CDR1 and CDR2: SGHDT and YYEEEE. The CDR3, as DNA: TGTGCCAGCAGCTCCCCCCCAGGCCGCCAAAAAAACACTGAAGCTTTCTTT. Its protein product is CASSSPPGRQKNTEAFF.

The chain combines TRBV6-5 with TRBJ2-5; 7 bases fit TRBD1. J was trimmed by 4 bases and V by 6 bases; bases with no gene match: 5. CDR1 is MNHEY and CDR2 is SVGAGI in the germline V gene. This CDR3 contains 13 residues. The CDR3 nucleotides read TGTGCCAGCAGAAGAGCAGGGGGAGAGACCCAGTACTTC. As protein: CASRRAGGETQYF.

The V call is TRBV9, the J call TRBJ2-3; D is perhaps TRBD1 (6 bases). This CDR3 is built from 15 residues. Trimming pared 0 bases from V and 2 bases from J, leaving 10 bases between. Germline CDR1 SGDLS, CDR2 YYNGEE. The CDR3 sequence is CASSVGQAITDTQYF. The CDR3 DNA follows: TGTGCCAGCAGCGTAGGACAGGCTATCACAGATACGCAGTATTTT.